Below, one T cell receptor (beta chain) is given with its context. What it recognizes is unknown. This entry belongs to a study of cytomegalovirus exposure and HLA in healthy donors. Primers for the PCR totalled 60 Vbeta and 13 Jbeta. Using immunoSEQ multiplex PCR, the repertoire was profiled, and TCRdb retains in-frame clones only, with some absent. The sample yields 120,000 to 150,000 clones, roughly four fifths seen once. Whole-study findings and limits: TCR beta V- and J-gene trimming, according to a later analysis, was linked to a missense DCLRE1C variant. The study reported that TCR beta sequences accurately predicted HLA-A and HLA-B alleles in most subjects. Likely technical artifact: a cluster of highly shared sequence variants.

The germline V gene encodes CDR1 MNHEY and CDR2 SMNVEV (reference sequence). The CDR3 loop spans 13 amino acids. V shed 6 bases and J 5 bases; nucleotides not matched to a gene: 4. The gene calls are TRBV27 and TRBJ1-2; 9 nucleotides line up with TRBD1. The specimen was PBMCs. This sequence was found in a woman between 40 and 50 years old in good health and CMV-seronegative. The CDR3 loop is CASRGQGRYGYTF. The CDR3 DNA is TGTGCCAGCAGGGGACAGGGTAGGTATGGCTACACCTTC.